The clone carrying this T cell receptor beta chain was observed a few times. The antigen is unknown. V was pared by 6 bases and J by 8 bases, with 20 bases between. The CDR3 loop spans 15 amino acids. Germline CDR1 is MNHEY and CDR2 is SVGEGT. TCRdb independently ran MiXCR on the 5' RACE reads; one entry per CDR3 protein. Here the sample spans 470,000 or so distinct CDR3 sequences, 20% to 30% being singletons. The data were obtained in a study of identical twins. Study results and limitations: Out-of-frame beta chain sequences displayed weaker excess sharing between twins. Zero-insertion analyses might be partly confounded by invariant T cells like MAIT and iNKT.

These data also formed part of another study, on T cells expressing NK-cell markers. Per that paper: One of the eight sequenced donors was seronegative, whereas the other seven were HCMV-seropositive. Restriction of sorting to alpha-beta TCR T cells was accomplished in several experiments using an anti-gamma-delta TCR antibody.

What was sequenced was CD4+ T cells sorted from blood. The gene calls are TRBV6-2 or TRBV6-3 and TRBJ2-1; D may match TRBD1 or TRBD2 (5 bases each). This TCR derives from a woman aged 18-29 years in good health. CDR3 nucleotides: TGTGCCAGCAGCCGGCCTCCGGGCCTGGGGGATGAGCAGTTCTTC. This gives the protein CASSRPPGLGDEQFF.